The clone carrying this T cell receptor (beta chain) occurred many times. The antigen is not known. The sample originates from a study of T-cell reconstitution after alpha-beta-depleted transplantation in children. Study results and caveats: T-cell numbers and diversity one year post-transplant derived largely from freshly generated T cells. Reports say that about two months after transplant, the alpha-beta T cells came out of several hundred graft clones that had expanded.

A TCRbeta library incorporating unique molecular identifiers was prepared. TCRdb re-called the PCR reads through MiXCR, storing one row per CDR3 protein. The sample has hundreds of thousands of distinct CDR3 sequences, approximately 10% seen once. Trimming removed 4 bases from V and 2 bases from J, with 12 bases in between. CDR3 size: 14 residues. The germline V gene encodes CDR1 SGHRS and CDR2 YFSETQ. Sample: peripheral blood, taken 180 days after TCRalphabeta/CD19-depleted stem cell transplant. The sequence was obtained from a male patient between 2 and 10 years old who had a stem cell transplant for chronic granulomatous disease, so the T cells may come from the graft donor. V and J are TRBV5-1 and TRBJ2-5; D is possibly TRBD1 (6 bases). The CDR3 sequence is CASSPGQFQETQYF. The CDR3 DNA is TGCGCCAGCAGCCCCGGACAGTTTCAAGAGACCCAGTACTTC.